Shown below are 32 T cell receptor beta chains from a single sample sequenced in a study of blood T cell repertoires in COVID-19. Profiled with immunoSEQ multiplex PCR; TCRdb holds only in-frame clones, not every one. The table lists approximately 250,000 clones, just over 85% of them singletons. The sample taken for sequencing was peripheral blood. The receptors stem from a man under 40 who had recovered from COVID-19.

This chain uses TRBV3-1 (or the pseudogene TRBV3-2) with TRBJ2-1, with 12 nucleotides matching TRBD2. The CDR3 is made up of 18 amino acids. Looked up from germline, CDR1 is LGHDT and CDR2 is YNNKEL (reference sequence). V shed 2 bases and J 5 bases; nucleotides not matched to a gene: 10. CDR3 coding DNA: TGTGCCAGCAGCCAACGGACGCCTCTAGCGGGGGGGGACAATGAGCAGTTCTTC. Amino acids: CASSQRTPLAGGDNEQFF.

This clone was recorded a few times. The chain carries TRBV9 and TRBJ1-5; D call uncertain. Per germline, CDR1 SGDLS and CDR2 YYNGEE. The length of the CDR3 is 15 residues. Trimming pared 0 bases from V and 5 bases from J, leaving 12 bases between. CDR3 coding DNA: TGTGCCAGCAGCGTAGGGAACGGGGAAGATCAGCCCCAGCATTTT. It is translated as CASSVGNGEDQPQHF. The whole variable domain, filled in from reference TRBV9 and TRBJ1-5, reads DSGVTQTPKHLITATGQRVTLRCSPRSGDLSVYWYQQSLDQGLQFLIQYYNGEERAKGNILERFSAQQFPDLHSELNLSSLELGDSALYFCASSVGNGEDQPQHFGDGTRLSIL.

This clone has a single count. V is TRBV5-1 and J is TRBJ2-7; possible D gene TRBD1, 5 bases. V was trimmed by 1 base and J by 6 bases, leaving 11 bases between them. Germline assignment: CDR1 SGHRS and CDR2 YFSETQ. This CDR3 region has 13 residues. The CDR3: CASSLWGPTEQYF. CDR3 nucleotide sequence: TGCGCCAGCAGCTTGTGGGGCCCGACCGAGCAGTACTTC.

The rearrangement uses TRBV6-5 and TRBJ2-3, with D possibly being TRBD2 (6 bases). The V end lost 0 bases, the J end lost 5 bases, and 9 bases lay between the germline ends. This CDR3 region has 14 residues. Germline CDR1 and CDR2: MNHEY and SVGAGI. The DNA of the CDR3 is TGTGCCAGCAGTTACTCGTTGGGGGGAGATACGCAGTATTTT. It encodes CASSYSLGGDTQYF.

The chain carries TRBV30 and TRBJ1-5; D is ambiguous. This CDR3 spans 13 amino acids. Per germline, CDR1 GTSNPN and CDR2 SVGIG (reference sequence). V was clipped by 2 bases and J by 3 bases, with 8 bases between them. The CDR3 sequence: CAWSIRDNQPQHF. CDR3 sequence (DNA): TGTGCCTGGAGTATAAGAGACAATCAGCCCCAGCATTTT. Complete variable domain (other parts from reference TRBV30 and TRBJ1-5): SQTIHQWPATLVQPVGSPLSLECTVEGTSNPNLYWYRQAAGRGLQLLFYSVGIGQISSEVPQNLSASRPQDRQFILSSKKLLLSDSGFYLCAWSIRDNQPQHFGDGTRLSIL.

The gene calls are TRBV19 and TRBJ2-7; 7 nucleotides agree with TRBD1. V was clipped by 2 bases and J by 6 bases; unmatched bases: 13. Germline lookup yields CDR1 LNHDA and CDR2 SQIVND (reference sequence). This CDR3 has 16 residues. The CDR3 here is CASSIPTGTAPGEQYF. In DNA form, the CDR3 reads TGTGCCAGTAGTATACCAACCGGGACAGCCCCCGGCGAGCAGTACTTC.

The chain employs TRBV27 and TRBJ2-3, with D perhaps matching TRBD2 (5 bases). The ends were cut back, 6 bases at V and 5 bases at J, with 12 bases in the middle. This CDR3 region has 13 residues. Per germline, CDR1 MNHEY and CDR2 SMNVEV (reference sequence). DNA for the CDR3: TGTGCCAGCAGACCACTAGGACGAGATACGCAGTATTTT. This codes for CASRPLGRDTQYF.

The J gene is TRBJ1-4, the V gene TRBV6-5; D is unresolved. V lost 6 bases and J 5 bases, leaving 7 bases between the germline ends. The CDR3 length is 12 residues. The germline V gene encodes CDR1 MNHEY and CDR2 SVGAGI. The chain's CDR3 is CASRGPNEKLFF. In nucleotides, the CDR3 is TGTGCCAGCAGGGGCCCAAATGAAAAACTGTTTTTT.

The chain recombines TRBV6-2 or TRBV6-3 with TRBJ1-2; possible D gene TRBD1, 5 bases. Between the trimmed V and J ends, which lost 6 bases and 4 bases, there was a span of 12 bases. Germline CDR1 is MNHEY and CDR2 is SVGEGT. The CDR3 has 13 amino acids. The CDR3 loop reads CASSSSGGYGYTF. The DNA for the CDR3 is TGTGCCAGCAGCTCTTCGGGGGGCTATGGCTACACCTTC.

The DNA for the CDR3 is TGCGCCAGCAGCTTGGTTGGTGCGGGCACCGGGGAGCTGTTTTTT. This gives the protein CASSLVGAGTGELFF. The V and J genes are TRBV5-1 and TRBJ2-2; perhaps TRBD2 as D (5 bases). This CDR3 contains 15 residues. Germline CDR1 SGHRS, CDR2 YFSETQ. V shed 0 bases and J shed 4 bases, with 10 bases lying between them.

The J gene is TRBJ2-7, the V gene TRBV4-1; possible D gene TRBD2, 6 bases. Germline V lookup: CDR1 MGHRA, CDR2 YSYEKL. Trimming cost V 4 bases and J 0 bases, with 13 bases left between them. The CDR3 spans 15 residues. The CDR3, as DNA: TGCGCCAGCAGCCGGCGGGGACGGAACTCCTACGAGCAGTACTTC. Protein sequence: CASSRRGRNSYEQYF.

The chain combines TRBV3-1 (or the pseudogene TRBV3-2) with TRBJ1-1; 8 nucleotides match TRBD1. Germline V lookup: CDR1 LGHDT, CDR2 YNNKEL (reference sequence). This CDR3 region has 14 residues. Trimming removed 4 bases from V and 5 bases from J; junction bases left unmatched: 6. DNA of the CDR3: TGTGCCAGCAGCCCCGCAGGGGGCTTAACTGAAGCTTTCTTT. Encoded protein: CASSPAGGLTEAFF.

This CDR3 is CAISEILTGVYGYTF. The CDR3 DNA reads as TGTGCCATCAGTGAAATATTAACAGGAGTCTATGGCTACACCTTC. V is TRBV10-3 and J is TRBJ1-2; D may be TRBD1 (5 bases). The CDR3 spans 15 residues. Germline loops: CDR1 ENHRY, CDR2 SYGVKD. Trimming took off 3 bases at V and 4 bases at J, with 15 bases between the two ends.

The chain carries TRBV29-1 and TRBJ2-3; the match to TRBD2 covers 7 bases. Germline CDR1 and CDR2: SQVTM and ANQGSEA. There are 13 residues in the CDR3. V lost 4 bases and J lost 4; bases outside the gene matches: 5. CDR3: CSVGEGFSDTQYF. In DNA, the CDR3 is TGCAGCGTTGGGGAGGGGTTTTCAGATACGCAGTATTTT.

The gene calls are TRBV18 and TRBJ1-2; D call uncertain. Germline CDR1 is KGHSH and CDR2 is LQKENI. The CDR3 extends over 16 amino acids. Trimming cost V 2 bases and J 7 bases, with 20 bases left between them. CDR3 sequence (DNA): TGTGCCAGCTCACCAAGTGGTCCGGAGGGCCTGCGTGGCTACACCTTC. Translation gives CASSPSGPEGLRGYTF.

The chain joins TRBV11-3 to TRBJ2-7; D possibly corresponds to TRBD2 (6 bases). V gave up 5 bases and J gave up 0 bases, with 17 bases separating them. The CDR3 spans 16 residues. Germline V gives CDR1 SGHNT, CDR2 YENEEA. The CDR3 sequence: CASSPEEGICSYEQYF. CDR3 in DNA: TGTGCCAGCAGCCCTGAGGAGGGGATTTGCTCCTACGAGCAGTACTTC.

This clone is a singleton in its sample. The rearrangement uses TRBV7-9 and TRBJ2-5; 10 bases line up with TRBD1. The V gene end was trimmed by 10 bases and the J gene end by 5 bases; junction bases not matched to a gene: 4. CDR3 length: 12 amino acids. The germline V gene has CDR1 SEHNR and CDR2 FQNEAQ (reference sequence). CDR3 bases: TGTGCCATACCGGACAGGGGGGAGACCCAGTACTTC. It codes for CAIPDRGETQYF.

As concerns this clone: In the same sample, other DNA sequences code for this CDR3. The chain couples TRBV6-4 to TRBJ1-1, with 7 bases lining up with TRBD1. After removal of 6 bases from V and 1 base from J, the junction contained 2 bases not matched to a gene. Germline CDR1 MRHNA, CDR2 SNTAGT. The CDR3 covers 13 residues. The DNA of the CDR3 is TGTGCCAGCAGGAGGACAGGGAACACTGAAGCTTTCTTT. Encoded protein: CASRRTGNTEAFF.

The chain joins TRBV9 to TRBJ1-1; no clear D gene. V lost 4 bases and J lost 5, with 18 bases in between. Germline CDR1 reads SGDLS; CDR2 reads YYNGEE. The CDR3 has 15 residues. CDR3 DNA: TGTGCCAGCAGCCCCCAGGCGTATTTCCCGACTGAAGCTTTCTTT. It encodes CASSPQAYFPTEAFF.

This clone was seen just once. The chain links TRBV19 to TRBJ1-5; TRBD1 matches at 8 bases. The germline gives CDR1 LNHDA, CDR2 SQIVND (reference sequence). J was trimmed by 4 bases and V by 5 bases; bases with no gene match: 10. The CDR3 extends over 16 amino acids. The CDR3 sequence: CASSLFPDRANQPQHF. The DNA of the CDR3 is TGTGCCAGTAGTCTCTTTCCGGACAGGGCTAATCAGCCCCAGCATTTT. The full variable domain, its missing parts supplied by reference TRBV19 and TRBJ1-5, is DGGITQSPKYLFRKEGQNVTLSCEQNLNHDAMYWYRQDPGQGLRLIYYSQIVNDFQKGDIAEGYSVSREKKESFPLTVTSAQKNPTAFYLCASSLFPDRANQPQHFGDGTRLSIL.

V and J are TRBV9 and TRBJ2-3; possible D gene TRBD2, 5 bases. The CDR3 covers 12 residues. Germline values: CDR1 SGDLS, CDR2 YYNGEE. The CDR3 sequence is CPQRLSTDTQYF. In DNA, the CDR3 is TGTCCTCAGCGGCTTAGCACAGATACGCAGTATTTT.

This chain connects TRBV2 to TRBJ2-7; D remains ambiguous. The germline gives CDR1 SNHLY, CDR2 FYNNEI. This CDR3 spans 16 amino acids. V was shortened by 0 bases and J by 2 bases, with 14 bases between the two germline ends. The CDR3 sequence: CASSEARHKPAYEQYF. CDR3 DNA: TGTGCCAGCAGTGAAGCTCGCCACAAACCAGCCTACGAGCAGTACTTC. The full variable domain, in which reference TRBV2 and TRBJ2-7 provide the parts outside the CDR3, is EPEVTQTPSHQVTQMGQEVILRCVPISNHLYFYWYRQILGQKVEFLVSFYNNEISEKSEIFDDQFSVERPDGSNFTLKIRSTKLEDSAMYFCASSEARHKPAYEQYFGPGTRLTVT.

CDR3 sequence reads: CASSRDQGDTEAFF. CDR3 nucleotide sequence: TGTGCCAGCAGCCGCGACCAGGGGGACACTGAAGCTTTCTTT. The chain couples TRBV5-4 to TRBJ1-1; TRBD1 aligns across 7 bases. After removal of 4 bases from V and 3 bases from J, the junction contained 6 bases not matched to a gene. Germline CDR1 SGHNT, CDR2 YYREEE (reference sequence). The CDR3 is 14 amino acids. Full variable domain (rest looked up from reference TRBV5-4 and TRBJ1-1): ETGVTQSPTHLIKTRGQQVTLRCSSQSGHNTVSWYQQALGQGPQFIFQYYREEENGRGNFPPRFSGLQFPNYSSELNVNALELDDSALYLCASSRDQGDTEAFFGQGTRLTVV.

The chain is built from TRBV5-4 and TRBJ2-4; perhaps TRBD2 as D (6 bases). The CDR3 consists of 14 residues. Between the trimmed V and J ends, which lost 4 bases and 7 bases, there was a span of 15 bases. In germline, CDR1 is SGHNT, CDR2 YYREEE (reference sequence). Here the CDR3 reads CASSLSGGSNIQYF. Here the CDR3 DNA reads TGTGCCAGCAGCCTTTCCGGGGGAAGCAACATTCAGTACTTC.

The chain couples TRBV30 to TRBJ2-1, with D unclear. The CDR3 is made up of 10 amino acids. The germline V gene has CDR1 GTSNPN and CDR2 SVGIG (reference sequence). Trimming shortened V by 0 bases and J by 10 bases, and 4 bases separated the two germline ends. CDR3 nucleotides: TGTGCCTGGAGTGTTGAGGAGCAGTTCTTC. Translated, it gives CAWSVEEQFF.

The chain recombines TRBV5-5 with TRBJ2-3; possibly TRBD2 for D (6 bases). The CDR3 is 15 residues long. V lost 0 bases and J 3 bases, leaving 11 bases between the germline ends. CDR1 is SGHKS, CDR2 YYEKEE, per germline (reference sequence). The CDR3 loop reads CASSLEGRRTDTQYF. In nucleotides, the CDR3 is TGTGCCAGCAGCTTGGAGGGGAGGCGGACAGATACGCAGTATTTT.

V is TRBV6-5 and J is TRBJ1-2, with D maybe TRBD1 (6 bases). The germline gives CDR1 MNHEY, CDR2 SVGAGI. This CDR3 spans 14 amino acids. Trimming stripped 4 bases from V and 3 bases from J, with 12 bases between. In DNA form, the CDR3 reads TGTGCCAGCAGTTTATTGGACAGCTACTATGGCTACACCTTC. It specifies CASSLLDSYYGYTF.

The sample holds one count of this clone. CDR3 residues: CASIRTYTGELFF. For the CDR3, the DNA is TGTGCCAGTATCCGGACATACACCGGGGAGCTGTTTTTT. The chain carries TRBV19 and TRBJ2-2, with TRBD1 as a possible D gene (5 bases). The CDR3 has 13 amino acids. Germline assignment: CDR1 LNHDA and CDR2 SQIVND (reference sequence). Deletions cut 7 bases from V and 3 bases from J, with 9 bases between.

This sequence joins TRBV5-4 and TRBJ2-5, with a weak D call TRBD1 (5 bases). The CDR3 contains 13 residues. Germline loops: CDR1 SGHNT, CDR2 YYREEE (reference sequence). Trimming stripped 3 bases from V and 1 base from J, with 7 bases between. The CDR3 DNA reads as TGTGCCAGCAGCTCGGACATCCAAGAGACCCAGTACTTC. This gives the protein CASSSDIQETQYF.

V gene TRBV19 combines with J gene TRBJ1-3, with a weak D call TRBD1 (6 bases). Looked up from germline, CDR1 is LNHDA and CDR2 is SQIVND (reference sequence). There are 16 residues in the CDR3. V lost 3 bases and J lost 2, with 14 bases in between. The CDR3 protein is CASSIWVRTAGNTIYF. CDR3 nucleotides: TGTGCCAGTAGTATTTGGGTCCGGACAGCTGGAAACACCATATATTTT.

The genes are TRBV10-3 and TRBJ2-3; 8 positions match TRBD2. This CDR3 region has 14 residues. Germline lookup yields CDR1 ENHRY and CDR2 SYGVKD. V was pared by 7 bases and J by 0 bases, with 3 bases of the junction left unmatched. This CDR3 reads CAIMGLESTDTQYF. CDR3 sequence (DNA): TGTGCCATCATGGGACTAGAGAGCACAGATACGCAGTATTTT.

J is TRBJ2-1 and V is TRBV12-5; D might be TRBD2 (7 bases). The germline CDR1 and CDR2 sequences are LGHNT and FRNRAP. The CDR3 extends over 16 amino acids. V lost 5 bases and J lost 6, with 20 bases in between. The CDR3 is CASGLDGGLLSNEQFF. The CDR3 DNA reads TGTGCTAGTGGTCTGGACGGGGGGCTCCTGAGCAATGAGCAGTTCTTC.